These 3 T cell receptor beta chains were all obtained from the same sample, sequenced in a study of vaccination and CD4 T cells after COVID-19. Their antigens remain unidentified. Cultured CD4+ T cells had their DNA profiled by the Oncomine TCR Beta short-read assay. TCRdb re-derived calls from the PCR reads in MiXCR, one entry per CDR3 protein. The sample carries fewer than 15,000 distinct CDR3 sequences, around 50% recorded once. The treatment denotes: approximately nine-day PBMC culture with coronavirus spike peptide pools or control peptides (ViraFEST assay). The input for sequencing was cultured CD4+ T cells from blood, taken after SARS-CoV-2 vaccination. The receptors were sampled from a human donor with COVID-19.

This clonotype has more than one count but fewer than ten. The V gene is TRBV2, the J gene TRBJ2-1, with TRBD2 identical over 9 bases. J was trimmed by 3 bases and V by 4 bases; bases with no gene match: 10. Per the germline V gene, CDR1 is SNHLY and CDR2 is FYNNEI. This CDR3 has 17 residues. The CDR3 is CASSARLAGAVYNEQFF. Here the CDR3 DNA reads TGTGCCAGCAGTGCTAGATTAGCGGGGGCGGTCTACAATGAGCAGTTCTTC.

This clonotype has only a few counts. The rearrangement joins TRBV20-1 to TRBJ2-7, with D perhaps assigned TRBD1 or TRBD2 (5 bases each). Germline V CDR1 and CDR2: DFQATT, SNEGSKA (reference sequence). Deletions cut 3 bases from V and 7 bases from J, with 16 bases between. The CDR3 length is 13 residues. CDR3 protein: CSASSGTPSEQYF. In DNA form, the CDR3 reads TGCAGTGCTAGCTCCGGGACCCCATCTGAGCAGTACTTC.

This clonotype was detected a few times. The CDR3 DNA is TGTGCCAGCAGTAGGGGGGGCAATCAGCCCCAGCATTTT. Translating gives CASSRGGNQPQHF. The chain joins TRBV6-1 to TRBJ1-5, with D possibly being TRBD1 (6 bases). The CDR3 loop spans 13 amino acids. Germline V gene lookup returns CDR1 MNHNS and CDR2 SASEGT. V was clipped by 5 bases and J by 2 bases, with 7 bases between them.